Below, 26 T cell receptor beta chains from the same sample are listed, as sequenced in a study of Graves' ophthalmopathy and Graves' hyperthyroidism. The sequenced template was RNA, covering the TCR beta CDR3 region. The library came from an HTBI-primed first-round RT-PCR and a second-round multiplex PCR. TCRdb re-called the multiplex PCR reads through MiXCR, storing one row per CDR3 protein. The sample records 650,000 to 900,000 distinct CDR3 sequences, roughly 41% being singletons. Material: peripheral blood. The source is an adult man with Graves' ophthalmopathy.

In the case of this clonotype: Germline is not matched at one junction end, which may reflect a read error. This sequence joins TRBV25-1 and TRBJ1-2; 9 bases agree with TRBD1. Germline V gene data show CDR1 as MGHDK and CDR2 as SYGVNS. This CDR3 has 13 residues. As DNA, the CDR3 is TGCGCCACCATACAGGGGGCAAGCTATGGCTACACCTTC. Translation: CATIQGASYGYTF.

V and J are TRBV10-3 and TRBJ1-5; the match to TRBD1 covers 8 bases. CDR3 length equals 14 residues. The J segment lost 8 bases and the V segment lost 3 bases, leaving 6 bases of the junction unmatched. Germline assignment: CDR1 ENHRY and CDR2 SYGVKD. CDR3 sequence (DNA): TGTGCCATCAGTGACCCGACAGGGGAGGAGCCCCAGCATTTT. Encoded protein: CAISDPTGEEPQHF.

This clonotype was counted only a few times. Being one base from a much bigger clone, this may be a read error. The CDR3 carries no conserved terminal phenylalanine or tryptophan, so it likely arises from a read error. The V call is TRBV11-3, the J call TRBJ2-7, with D possibly TRBD1 on 5 matching bases. The CDR3 runs to 13 residues. Trimming took 5 bases from V and 5 from J, leaving 13 bases between them. CDR1 is SGHNT and CDR2 is YENEEA in the germline V gene. This CDR3 reads CASSHRTFHEQYL. CDR3 nucleotides: TGTGCCAGCAGCCACCGGACATTTCACGAGCAGTACCTC.

V and J are TRBV7-9 and TRBJ1-2; D might be TRBD1 (5 bases). From germline, CDR1 is SEHNR and CDR2 FQNEAQ (reference sequence). There are 15 residues in the CDR3. Trimming removed 3 bases from V and 6 bases from J, with 17 bases in between. As DNA, the CDR3 is TGTGCCAGCAGCTTGACGTCTATAGGGGTCGATGGCTACACCTTC. This codes for CASSLTSIGVDGYTF. Drawing the rest from reference TRBV7-9 and TRBJ1-2, the complete variable domain is DTGVSQNPRHKITKRGQNVTFRCDPISEHNRLYWYRQTLGQGPEFLTYFQNEAQLEKSRLLSDRFSAERPKGSFSTLEIQRTEQGDSAMYLCASSLTSIGVDGYTFGSGTRLTVV.

V is TRBV29-1 and J is TRBJ1-2, with D unclear. Germline lookup yields CDR1 SQVTM and CDR2 ANQGSEA. This CDR3 spans 13 amino acids. The DNA for the CDR3 is TGCAGTGCTAGAGACGGTCCTAACTATGGCTACACCTTC. Its translation: CSARDGPNYGYTF.

This chain joins TRBV9 and TRBJ1-2, with 8 bases that match TRBD1. The CDR3 is made up of 15 amino acids. The V and J ends lost 2 bases and 3 bases, in that order; junction bases with no gene match: 6. In germline, CDR1 is SGDLS, CDR2 YYNGEE. For the CDR3, the DNA is TGTGCCAGCAGCGTGACAGGGGATAAGGACTATGGCTACACCTTC. Its translation is CASSVTGDKDYGYTF.

V usage is TRBV7-9 and J usage is TRBJ2-7; a weak D match, TRBD2 (6 bases). The CDR3 is 14 amino acids. Germline V gene lookup returns CDR1 SEHNR and CDR2 FQNEAQ (reference sequence). Deletions cut 4 bases from V and 4 bases from J, with 14 bases between. The CDR3 loop is CASSSREGLYEQYF. The CDR3 DNA sequence: TGTGCCAGCAGCTCCCGGGAAGGACTATACGAGCAGTACTTC.

The chain is built from TRBV10-3 and TRBJ2-7; 12 bases are a match to TRBD2. The CDR3 runs to 14 residues. The V and J ends lost 10 bases and 3 bases, in that order; junction bases with no gene match: 7. In germline, CDR1 is ENHRY, CDR2 SYGVKD. As DNA, the CDR3 is TGTGCCAGTAGGACTAGCGGGAACGACTACGAGCAGTACTTC. Protein product: CASRTSGNDYEQYF.

This chain uses TRBV19 with TRBJ1-6, with 9 bases lining up with TRBD1. Germline-derived CDR1 and CDR2 are LNHDA and SQIVND (reference sequence). The ends lost 3 bases at V and 6 bases at J; junction bases unmatched: 3. The CDR3 spans 15 residues. The CDR3 reads CASSIGTGSNSPLHF. CDR3 DNA: TGTGCCAGTAGTATCGGGACAGGGAGTAATTCACCCCTCCACTTT.

This chain uses TRBV25-1 with TRBJ2-2; 9 positions match TRBD2. CDR3 length equals 17 residues. The germline gives CDR1 MGHDK, CDR2 SYGVNS. V shed 6 bases and J 6 bases; nucleotides not matched to a gene: 14. This CDR3 is CASSLGPGLALAGELFF. The DNA of the CDR3 is TGTGCCAGCAGCTTGGGGCCGGGACTAGCTTTGGCCGGGGAGCTGTTTTTT.

The sample holds a few counts of this clonotype. The chain combines TRBV20-1 with TRBJ2-5; D uncertain. V lost 3 bases and J lost 3, with 14 bases in between. CDR1 is DFQATT, CDR2 SNEGSKA, per germline (reference sequence). The CDR3 has 14 amino acids. The CDR3 here is CSASLGSLKETQYF. The CDR3 nucleotides read TGCAGTGCTAGTTTAGGCTCCTTAAAAGAGACCCAGTACTTC.

The DNA of the CDR3 is TGTGCCAGCAGCTTCGTTGGCTCCGGGACAGCTAATTCACCCCTCCACTTT. It is translated as CASSFVGSGTANSPLHF. The chain couples TRBV7-9 to TRBJ1-6; 7 nucleotides agree with TRBD1. There are 17 residues in the CDR3. Germline V lookup: CDR1 SEHNR, CDR2 FQNEAQ (reference sequence). J lost 6 bases, V lost 3 bases, and 11 bases had no gene match.

This clonotype appeared many times. V usage is TRBV7-9 and J usage is TRBJ1-5, with a weak D call TRBD1 (6 bases). In germline, CDR1 is SEHNR, CDR2 FQNEAQ (reference sequence). The CDR3 is 16 amino acids. V was cut by 4 bases and J by 9 bases, with 22 bases left in between. CDR3 sequence: CASSSTGTRFSGPQHF. CDR3 DNA: TGTGCCAGCAGCTCCACCGGGACACGGTTTTCTGGGCCCCAGCATTTT.

In nucleotides, the CDR3 is TGTGCCAGCAGCCCCCTTTGGGAGTCGGAGTATGGCTACACCTTC. Translation: CASSPLWESEYGYTF. The chain couples TRBV7-9 to TRBJ1-2, with no clear D. Germline lookup yields CDR1 SEHNR and CDR2 FQNEAQ (reference sequence). CDR3 size: 15 residues. V was clipped by 5 bases and J by 5 bases, with 18 bases between them.

Worth noting for this clonotype: A much larger clone sits a single nucleotide away, making a read error possible. V usage is TRBV2 and J usage is TRBJ1-4, with D unresolved. The CDR3 is 15 residues long. The V gene lost 5 bases and the J gene lost 4 bases, with 14 bases spanning the gap. The V gene's germline CDR1 is SNHLY and CDR2 FYNNEI. CDR3 nucleotide sequence: TGTGCCAGCAGTAAGATGCCGGCCGATAATGAAAAACTGTTTTTT. The encoded protein is CASSKMPADNEKLFF.

DNA of the CDR3: TGTGCCAGCAGCAGGGACAGGGTCAATGCGATCACTGAAGCTTTCTTT. Translation: CASSRDRVNAITEAFF. The chain joins TRBV7-2 to TRBJ1-1, with 9 positions matching TRBD1. The length of the CDR3 is 16 residues. The V and J ends lost 5 bases and 4 bases, in that order; junction bases with no gene match: 11. The germline V gene encodes CDR1 SGHTA and CDR2 FQGNSA.

The table lists this clonotype with a few counts. The chain has TRBV7-9 and TRBJ1-5; the D is unclear. Trimming cost V 3 bases and J 6 bases, with 15 bases left between them. The CDR3 is 15 amino acids. The V gene's germline CDR1 is SEHNR and CDR2 FQNEAQ (reference sequence). The CDR3: CASSLGRAGGQPQHF. The CDR3 coding sequence is TGTGCCAGCAGCTTGGGAAGGGCGGGAGGTCAGCCCCAGCATTTT.

In its sample, this clonotype was seen many times. The rearrangement uses TRBV10-3 and TRBJ2-2; a weak D match, TRBD2 (6 bases). The CDR3 is made up of 14 amino acids. From germline, CDR1 is ENHRY and CDR2 SYGVKD. V lost 7 bases and J 2 bases, leaving 11 bases between the germline ends. DNA of the CDR3: TGTGCCATCACCGGACTACGAAACACCGGGGAGCTGTTTTTT. Encoded protein: CAITGLRNTGELFF.

This chain uses TRBV7-9 with TRBJ1-5; a possible D gene is TRBD1 (5 bases). CDR1 SEHNR and CDR2 FQNEAQ come from the germline V gene (reference sequence). V shed 4 bases and J shed 2 bases, with 15 bases lying between them. The CDR3 has 16 amino acids. In DNA form, the CDR3 reads TGTGCCAGCAGCTCACTACCGGGACTGGGCAATCAGCCCCAGCATTTT. Residues: CASSSLPGLGNQPQHF. Variable domain in full (rest from reference TRBV7-9 and TRBJ1-5): DTGVSQNPRHKITKRGQNVTFRCDPISEHNRLYWYRQTLGQGPEFLTYFQNEAQLEKSRLLSDRFSAERPKGSFSTLEIQRTEQGDSAMYLCASSSLPGLGNQPQHFGDGTRLSIL.

CDR3 nucleotides: TGTGCCAGCAGCTTGGCCGCACAGGGGACTGGAAACACCATATATTTT. It yields the protein CASSLAAQGTGNTIYF. The V gene is TRBV5-5, the J gene TRBJ1-3; the match to TRBD1 covers 7 bases. V lost 0 bases, J lost 2 bases, and 5 bases stayed unmatched. The CDR3 runs to 16 residues. In germline, CDR1 is SGHKS, CDR2 YYEKEE (reference sequence). Filled out from reference TRBV5-5 and TRBJ1-3, the complete variable domain reads DAGVTQSPTHLIKTRGQQVTLRCSPISGHKSVSWYQQVLGQGPQFIFQYYEKEERGRGNFPDRFSARQFPNYSSELNVNALLLGDSALYLCASSLAAQGTGNTIYFGEGSWLTVV.

This clonotype was seen many times. This rearrangement joins TRBV10-3 to TRBJ2-7, with 7 bases fitting TRBD1. With V trimmed by 7 bases and J by 5 bases, 11 bases remained unmatched. The CDR3 loop spans 14 amino acids. Germline CDR1 is ENHRY and CDR2 is SYGVKD. CDR3 sequence (DNA): TGTGCCATCAAACGACAGGGAAAGGGCGACGAGCAGTACTTC. It translates to CAIKRQGKGDEQYF.

This clonotype was detected only a few times. The gene calls are TRBV25-1 and TRBJ2-2, with D possibly called TRBD1 or TRBD2 (6 bases each). Trimming cost V 6 bases and J 5 bases, with 13 bases left between them. CDR1 MGHDK and CDR2 SYGVNS come from the germline V gene. The CDR3 runs to 14 residues. The CDR3 DNA reads as TGTGCCAGCAGGCTCCAAGGGGGGACCGGGGAGCTGTTTTTT. Translation: CASRLQGGTGELFF.

The chain has TRBV29-1 and TRBJ2-3, with TRBD1 matching over 10 bases. The length of the CDR3 is 14 residues. Germline CDR1 and CDR2: SQVTM and ANQGSEA. Trimming at V came to 3 bases and at J to 6 bases, leaving 6 bases not matched to a gene. CDR3 in amino acids: CSVDRTGGRDTQYF. The DNA of the CDR3 is TGCAGCGTTGATAGGACAGGGGGAAGGGATACGCAGTATTTT.

This chain uses TRBV12-3 or TRBV12-4 with TRBJ1-6, with D possibly matching TRBD1 (5 bases). The CDR3 contains 14 residues. V was cut by 3 bases and J by 10 bases, with 13 bases left in between. In DNA form, the CDR3 reads TGTGCCAGCAGTTTCGGGGGAGAGGGATCACCCCTCCACTTT. Translated: CASSFGGEGSPLHF.

The chain is built from TRBV12-3 or TRBV12-4 and TRBJ1-3, with D maybe TRBD1 (6 bases). CDR3 length: 16 amino acids. Trimming removed 1 base at V and 0 bases at J, with 10 bases between. CDR3 sequence (DNA): TGTGCCAGCAGTTTAGGAACAGGGATCTCTGGAAACACCATATATTTT. The encoded protein is CASSLGTGISGNTIYF.

Of note for this clonotype: A much larger clonotype is one base distant, so this may be a read error. The V call is TRBV19, the J call TRBJ1-5, with unresolved D. The V gene's germline CDR1 is LNHDA and CDR2 SQIVND (reference sequence). This CDR3 is built from 15 residues. Written as DNA, the CDR3 is TGTGCCAGTAGTACCGAGTTCCTTAGCGATCAGCCCCAGCATTTT. It specifies CASSTEFLSDQPQHF.